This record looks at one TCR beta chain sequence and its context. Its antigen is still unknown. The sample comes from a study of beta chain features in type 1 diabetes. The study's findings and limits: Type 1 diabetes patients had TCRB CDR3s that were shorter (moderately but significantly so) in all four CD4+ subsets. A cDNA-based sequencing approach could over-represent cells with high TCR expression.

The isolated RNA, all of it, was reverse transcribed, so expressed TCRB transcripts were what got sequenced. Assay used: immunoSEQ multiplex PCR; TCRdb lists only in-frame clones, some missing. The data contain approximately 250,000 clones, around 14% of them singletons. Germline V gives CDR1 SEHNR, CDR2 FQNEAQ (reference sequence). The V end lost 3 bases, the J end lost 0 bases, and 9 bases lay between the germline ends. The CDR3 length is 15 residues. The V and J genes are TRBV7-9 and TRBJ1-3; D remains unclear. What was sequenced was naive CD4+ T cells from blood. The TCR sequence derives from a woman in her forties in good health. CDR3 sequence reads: CASSFEGISGNTIYF. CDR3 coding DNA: TGTGCCAGCAGCTTTGAGGGAATCTCTGGAAACACCATATATTTT.